This is a list of T cell receptor beta chains from one sample in a study of cytomegalovirus exposure and HLA in healthy donors. Repertoires were generated with immunoSEQ multiplex PCR, while TCRdb's copy carries only in-frame clones and drops some. This table has more than 20,000 clones, around 70% appearing once. Material: PBMCs. These receptors originate from a woman in her forties or fifties in good health and CMV-seronegative. The CDR3 runs from the conserved cysteine through the conserved F or W. The D gene is left open where the match is weak.

D	length	V	CDR3
.	14	TRBV7-9	CASSLVTTLYEQYF
.	16	TRBV4-1	CASSQATGRSNTEAFF
TRBD1	16	TRBV28	CASSKTPGTDNNEQFF
.	14	TRBV9	CASSSTGRKEKLFF
.	13	TRBV6-1	CASSEGQTYEQYF
.	15	TRBV4-1	CASRKLGRGEDEQFF
.	14	TRBV5-6	CTSSLQGRPYEQYF
.	12	TRBV29-1	CSLRGANTEAFF
.	13	TRBV4-2	CASSQDEEGGYTF
TRBD1	15	TRBV5-1	CASSLEGQGGEPQHF
TRBD1	12	TRBV2	CASGTGESPLHF
.	16	TRBV5-8	CASSLGGRRSTDTQYF
TRBD1	16	TRBV12-5	CASGLGTGTGMYEQYF
TRBD1	16	TRBV19	CASSIRGQIPPNIQYF
TRBD1	14	TRBV27	CASRPGQGAYEQYF
TRBD2	15	TRBV5-1	CASSPGTSGVYEQYF
.	14	TRBV9	CASSVGGGGYEQYF
TRBD1	15	TRBV6-5	CASRGTGDLNTEAFF
.	13	TRBV6-5	CASRLGRDQPQHF
.	12	TRBV7-9	CASSPSSYEQYF
TRBD2	13	TRBV2	CANMRGAKETQYF
TRBD1	15	TRBV10-3	CAISPRGTGTNEQFF
TRBD1	14	TRBV10-2	CASSETGDISPLHF
.	15	TRBV18	CASSPLGRDTEKLFF
TRBD1	13	TRBV6-1	CASSEGQGTGLFF
TRBD1	15	TRBV5-1	CASSTGTANTGELFF
TRBD1	15	TRBV7-9	CASSSRTGLFHVRTF
TRBD2	13	TRBV4-2	CASSQRRGNEQFF
TRBD1	14	TRBV15	CATSRRQGPYGYTF
TRBD2	12	TRBV6-6	CASRGEGETQYF
.	13	TRBV29-1	CSVDRGRGNEQFF
TRBD1	15	TRBV14	CASSPFTRDSLGYTF
.	14	TRBV9	CASRTPGGNTEAFF
.	13	TRBV6-5	CASSYAWSYEQYF
.	12	TRBV6-5	CASSYSRETQYF
.	12	TRBV18	CASSPLRDEQYF
.	16	TRBV5-1	CASSSHGQTTYNEQFF
TRBD1	15	TRBV7-9	CASSSGGPKRNEQFF
.	13	TRBV14	CASSRKEGTAAFF
TRBD2	15	TRBV5-1	CASSAGLASSNEQFF
TRBD2	16	TRBV5-1	CASSLAGTSGLYEQYF
TRBD1	16	TRBV25-1	CASSLGTGGFRETQYF
.	15	TRBV29-1	CSVSSRGGKRADAFF
.	12	TRBV6-5	CASRPRDSEAFF
TRBD2	14	TRBV25-1	CASGGTSGIDEQFF
TRBD1	14	TRBV5-1	CASGPGQGKNIQYF
.	13	TRBV27	CASSSLSGNTIYF
.	15	TRBV14	CASSQRRTANTEAFF
.	11	TRBV29-1	CSVGAGEGYTF
TRBD1	15	TRBV4-1	CASSPGQGPGNTIYF
TRBD1	20	TRBV5-1	CASSPRAGTGIAGSGNTIYF
TRBD1	13	TRBV9	CASSPWTGERAFF